The 2 T cell receptor beta chains listed next were all sequenced from one sample in a study of T-cell reconstitution after alpha-beta-depleted transplantation in children. Unique molecular identifiers were incorporated into the prepared TCRbeta library. TCRdb fed the PCR reads into MiXCR, producing one record per CDR3 protein. Of about 980,000 distinct CDR3 sequences listed, around 30% are singletons. The specimen comprised PBMCs, mostly from graft donor cells, sampled 360 days after TCRalphabeta/CD19-depleted stem cell transplant. Receptors originate from a boy less than two years old who had a stem cell transplant for SCID, so the T cells may come from the graft donor.

This clonotype was counted between two and nine times. V usage is TRBV4-2 and J usage is TRBJ1-1; tentative D call: TRBD1 (5 bases). V gave up 0 bases and J gave up 1 base, with 9 bases separating them. This CDR3 spans 15 amino acids. The V gene's germline CDR1 is LGHNA and CDR2 YNFKEQ. CDR3 DNA sequence: TGTGCCAGCAGCCAAGAGGGGGAGGCGAACACTGAAGCTTTCTTT. Its protein is CASSQEGEANTEAFF.

The CDR3 protein is CAISDPGQGNTEAFF. In DNA form, the CDR3 reads TGTGCCATCAGTGATCCGGGACAGGGAAACACTGAAGCTTTCTTT. The gene calls are TRBV10-3 and TRBJ1-1; 9 bases are shared with TRBD1. The germline CDR1 and CDR2 sequences are ENHRY and SYGVKD. CDR3 length equals 15 residues. V lost 3 bases, J lost 2 bases, and 4 bases stayed unmatched.